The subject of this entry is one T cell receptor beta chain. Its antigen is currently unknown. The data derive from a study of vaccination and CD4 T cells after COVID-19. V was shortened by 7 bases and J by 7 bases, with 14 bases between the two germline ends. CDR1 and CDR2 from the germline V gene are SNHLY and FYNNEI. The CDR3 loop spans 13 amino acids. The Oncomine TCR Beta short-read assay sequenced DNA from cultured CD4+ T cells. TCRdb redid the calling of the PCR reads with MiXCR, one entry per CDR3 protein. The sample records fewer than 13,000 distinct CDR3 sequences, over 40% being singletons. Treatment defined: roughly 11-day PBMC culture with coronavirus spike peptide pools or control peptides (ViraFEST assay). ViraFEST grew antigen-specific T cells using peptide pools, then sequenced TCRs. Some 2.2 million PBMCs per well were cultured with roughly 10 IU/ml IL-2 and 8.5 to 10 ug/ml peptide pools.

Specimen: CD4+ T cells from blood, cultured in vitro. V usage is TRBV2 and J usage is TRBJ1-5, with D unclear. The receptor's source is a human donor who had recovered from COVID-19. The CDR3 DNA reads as TGTGCCAGCAATTCCCAGAGCGGGCAGCCCCAGCATTTT. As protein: CASNSQSGQPQHF.